This T cell receptor (beta chain) was identified in a study of OX40 agonist ivuxolimab in advanced cancers. General observations from the study: Certain nonresponding patients likewise had low normalized T-cell clonal expansion.

Autoimmune disease history or systemic immunosuppression meant exclusion. The table came from immunoSEQ multiplex PCR; TCRdb's copy has only in-frame clones and leaves some out. The sample has under 3,500 clones; around 80% are singletons. In germline, CDR1 is MNHEY, CDR2 SMNVEV (reference sequence). With 2 bases removed from V and 0 bases from J, the gap between germline ends came to 18 bases. CDR3 length equals 18 residues. Notes on this clone: What it binds is unknown.

The sample was CD4+ or CD8+ T cells sorted from blood, taken in a trial of the OX40 agonist ivuxolimab. The chain employs TRBV27 and TRBJ2-3; D gene uncertain. This receptor was obtained from an adult with an advanced solid tumor such as melanoma, head and neck, liver or kidney cancer. CDR3 nucleotides: TGTGCCAGCAGTTTAAAAGCCTCTAGTCTTTTGAGCACAGATACGCAGTATTTT. Translated: CASSLKASSLLSTDTQYF.